What follows describes a single T cell receptor (beta chain). Together with a sample-barcoded 5' primer, a J-beta primer mix was included in a second PCR lasting roughly 6 to 12 cycles. Each CDR3 protein gets one entry after TCRdb re-called the 5' RACE reads with MiXCR. In the table there are some 1,800,000 distinct CDR3 sequences, approximately 40% of which are singletons. The data were taken from a study of blood T cells in healthy people across ages. Sequencing was performed on blood. This TCR was recovered from a human donor in good health.

DNA for the CDR3: TGTGCCAGCAGTTTATTCAGGGGGCATAGCGAGCAGTACTTC. It translates to CASSLFRGHSEQYF. The V gene is TRBV28, the J gene TRBJ2-7, with 8 bases lining up with TRBD1. The germline CDR1 and CDR2 sequences are MDHEN and SYDVKM. The CDR3 totals 14 residues. V lost 1 base, J lost 6 bases, and 5 bases stayed unmatched.